What follows are 25 T cell receptor beta chains derived from one specimen sequenced in a study of blood T cell repertoires in COVID-19. Repertoires were generated with immunoSEQ multiplex PCR, while TCRdb's copy carries only in-frame clones and drops some. The sample carries over 200,000 clones, about 83% recorded once. Sequences were obtained from peripheral blood. The receptors were sampled from a woman aged 45-59 years with active or convalescent COVID-19.

J is TRBJ2-7 and V is TRBV2; 7 bases align to TRBD1. This CDR3 has 14 residues. The V gene's germline CDR1 is SNHLY and CDR2 FYNNEI. The trim removed 5 bases at V and 2 bases at J, leaving 6 bases unmatched. The CDR3 spells CASSPPGQTYEQYF. The CDR3 DNA follows: TGTGCCAGCAGTCCTCCGGGACAGACCTACGAGCAGTACTTC.

This chain uses TRBV3-1 (or the pseudogene TRBV3-2) with TRBJ2-1, with D maybe TRBD1 (6 bases). This CDR3 is 16 amino acids long. V lost 0 bases to trimming and J lost 4 bases, with 13 bases between them. CDR1 is LGHDT, CDR2 YNNKEL, per germline (reference sequence). The CDR3 bases are TGTGCCAGCAGCCAAGATCAGGGGAAGGGGTACAATGAGCAGTTCTTC. It codes for CASSQDQGKGYNEQFF.

This clone was seen only once. J is TRBJ2-2 and V is TRBV10-3; tentative D call: TRBD2 (5 bases). The V gene lost 3 bases and the J gene lost 0 bases, with 17 bases spanning the gap. Germline V lookup: CDR1 ENHRY, CDR2 SYGVKD. The CDR3 sequence is 18 residues long. This chain's CDR3 is CAISEFGLRGTNTGELFF. Here the CDR3 DNA reads TGTGCCATCAGTGAATTTGGGTTAAGAGGGACGAACACCGGGGAGCTGTTTTTT.

The chain is built from TRBV28 and TRBJ2-7; TRBD1 is a possible D gene (6 bases). CDR1 is MDHEN, CDR2 SYDVKM, per germline. The length of the CDR3 is 14 residues. The ends were cut back, 6 bases at V and 4 bases at J, with 16 bases in the middle. CDR3 nucleotides: TGTGCCAGCAGGGGGCAGGACAGCTATTACGAGCAGTACGTC. Amino acid sequence: CASRGQDSYYEQYV.

This clone was seen only a few times. The chain employs TRBV11-3 and TRBJ2-3, with D possibly being TRBD2 (5 bases). The germline V and J ends were trimmed by 2 bases and 5 bases, with 11 bases remaining between them. CDR1 and CDR2 from the germline V gene are SGHNT and YENEEA. The CDR3 runs 14 residues. CDR3 in amino acids: CASSLSAEGDTQYF. Written as DNA, the CDR3 is TGTGCCAGCAGCTTATCAGCAGAGGGAGATACGCAGTATTTT.

The count of this clone is one. The rearrangement uses TRBV7-9 and TRBJ1-6, with D maybe TRBD1 (6 bases). V was clipped by 1 base and J by 0 bases, with 13 bases between them. CDR1 is SEHNR and CDR2 is FQNEAQ in the germline V gene (reference sequence). There are 18 residues in the CDR3. DNA of the CDR3: TGTGCCAGCAGCTTAGGATCAGGGGCCAGCTCCTATAATTCACCCCTCCACTTT. The encoded protein is CASSLGSGASSYNSPLHF. The variable domain in full, completed from reference TRBV7-9 and TRBJ1-6, reads DTGVSQNPRHKITKRGQNVTFRCDPISEHNRLYWYRQTLGQGPEFLTYFQNEAQLEKSRLLSDRFSAERPKGSFSTLEIQRTEQGDSAMYLCASSLGSGASSYNSPLHFGNGTRLTVT.

CDR3 in DNA: TGTGCCAGCAGTTTTACTAGCGGGTTCTCCTACGAGCAGTACTTC. It is translated as CASSFTSGFSYEQYF. J is TRBJ2-7 and V is TRBV28; TRBD2 matches at 9 bases. Germline values: CDR1 MDHEN, CDR2 SYDVKM. This CDR3 has 15 residues. J lost 0 bases, V lost 3 bases, and 3 bases had no gene match.

Remarks on this clone: The junction does not match germline at one end; this may be a read error. The chain carries TRBV6-5 and TRBJ1-3; 7 bases line up with TRBD1. The CDR3 contains 11 residues. CDR1 and CDR2 (germline): MNHEY, SVGAGI. As DNA, the CDR3 is TGTGCCAGCAGTGACTCCGGGACAGTTTATTTT. It translates to CASSDSGTVYF.

The chain uses TRBV9 and TRBJ2-1, with 7 bases aligning to TRBD1. Germline V gene sequence: CDR1 SGDLS, CDR2 YYNGEE. This CDR3 contains 13 residues. J lost 14 bases, V lost 4 bases, and 12 bases had no gene match. CDR3: CASSRGPGQREFF. Here the CDR3 DNA reads TGTGCCAGCAGCCGGGGACCGGGACAGAGGGAGTTCTTC.

The chain joins TRBV11-2 to TRBJ2-1, with TRBD1 matching over 7 bases. V shed 5 bases, J shed 7 bases, and the junction held 8 bases outside the gene matches. Per germline, CDR1 SGHAT and CDR2 FQNNGV. The length of the CDR3 is 14 residues. In DNA form, the CDR3 reads TGTGCCAGCAGCCGAATCAGGGGGTCAAATGAGCAGTTCTTC. Its protein product is CASSRIRGSNEQFF.

This rearrangement joins TRBV14 to TRBJ1-3; D unclear. This CDR3 is 17 amino acids long. Trimming left V 1 base short and J 1 base short, with 14 bases between. CDR1 and CDR2 (germline): SGHDN, FVKESK. Written as DNA, the CDR3 is TGTGCCAGCAGCCAAGGACAAGCACTCCTTTCTGGAAACACCATATATTTT. Its protein is CASSQGQALLSGNTIYF.

V usage is TRBV3-1 (or the pseudogene TRBV3-2) and J usage is TRBJ2-2; tentatively, D is TRBD2 (6 bases). Germline lookup yields CDR1 LGHDT and CDR2 YNNKEL (reference sequence). Trimming removed 0 bases from V and 4 bases from J, with 18 bases in between. The CDR3 loop spans 18 amino acids. The CDR3 DNA sequence: TGTGCCAGCAGCCAAGAGCAGGGAGCCTTCGGGGGCACCGGGGAGCTGTTTTTT. Protein: CASSQEQGAFGGTGELFF.

The chain combines TRBV4-1 with TRBJ1-5, with 10 positions matching TRBD1. Germline assignment: CDR1 MGHRA and CDR2 YSYEKL. CDR3 length: 16 amino acids. With V trimmed by 0 bases and J by 5 bases, 4 bases remained unmatched. CDR3 sequence reads: CASSQDGTGEHQPQHF. The CDR3 coding sequence is TGCGCCAGCAGCCAAGACGGGACAGGGGAGCATCAGCCCCAGCATTTT.

This chain uses TRBV5-1 with TRBJ1-2, with 7 nucleotides matching TRBD1. J was trimmed by 3 bases and V by 2 bases; bases with no gene match: 4. This CDR3 is built from 14 residues. The germline V gene encodes CDR1 SGHRS and CDR2 YFSETQ. The CDR3 DNA is TGCGCCAGCAGCTTTCCGCAGGGGGACTATGGCTACACCTTC. Its translation is CASSFPQGDYGYTF.

This CDR3 reads CASRGAGTGNEKLFF. The CDR3 region has the DNA TGTGCCAGCAGGGGGGCCGGGACAGGAAATGAAAAACTGTTTTTT. The chain employs TRBV2 and TRBJ1-4; 8 bases fit TRBD1. CDR3 length equals 15 residues. Trimming cost V 6 bases and J 5 bases; bases outside gene matches: 8. Germline V gene sequence: CDR1 SNHLY, CDR2 FYNNEI.

The chain combines TRBV28 with TRBJ2-4, with D unresolved. The length of the CDR3 is 17 residues. Germline V CDR1 and CDR2: MDHEN, SYDVKM. V was trimmed by 4 bases and J by 0 bases, leaving 16 bases between them. CDR3 sequence reads: CASSSPRRLRAKNIQYF. The DNA of the CDR3 is TGTGCCAGCAGTTCACCACGACGACTGCGAGCCAAAAACATTCAGTACTTC.

V gene TRBV5-4 combines with J gene TRBJ2-3; TRBD2 aligns across 7 bases. This CDR3 spans 15 amino acids. V lost 0 bases and J lost 2; bases outside the gene matches: 3. Germline V gene lookup returns CDR1 SGHNT and CDR2 YYREEE (reference sequence). In nucleotides, the CDR3 is TGTGCCAGCAGCTTGGCGGGGGGTTCCACAGATACGCAGTATTTT. It specifies CASSLAGGSTDTQYF.

This rearrangement joins TRBV4-1 to TRBJ2-3, with 8 bases identical to TRBD2. The CDR3 is 17 amino acids. The germline V gene has CDR1 MGHRA and CDR2 YSYEKL. With V trimmed by 4 bases and J by 3 bases, 12 bases remained unmatched. CDR3 protein: CASSPEGGLDETDTQYF. The DNA of the CDR3 is TGCGCCAGCAGCCCAGAAGGGGGACTAGACGAAACAGATACGCAGTATTTT.

The chain carries TRBV3-1 (or the pseudogene TRBV3-2) and TRBJ1-3; 10 bases fit TRBD1. The germline CDR1 and CDR2 sequences are LGHDT and YNNKEL (reference sequence). The CDR3 runs 15 residues. Trimming at V came to 4 bases and at J to 4 bases, leaving 4 bases not matched to a gene. The CDR3 DNA reads as TGTGCCAGCAGCCGGGACAGGGGCCCCGGAAACACCATATATTTT. The encoded protein is CASSRDRGPGNTIYF.

The rearrangement links TRBV10-3 to TRBJ1-2; TRBD1 might be the D (6 bases). Germline V CDR1 and CDR2: ENHRY, SYGVKD. The V gene lost 3 bases and the J gene lost 4 bases, with 12 bases spanning the gap. CDR3 length: 14 amino acids. CDR3: CAISEQGQVYGYTF. CDR3 sequence (DNA): TGTGCCATCAGTGAACAGGGCCAGGTCTATGGCTACACCTTC.

The gene calls are TRBV19 and TRBJ2-1, with D possibly matching TRBD1 (6 bases). From germline, CDR1 is LNHDA and CDR2 SQIVND (reference sequence). This CDR3 is built from 15 residues. Trimming left V 3 bases short and J 0 bases short, with 9 bases between. CDR3 in DNA: TGTGCCAGTAGTATCATGGACAGCTCCTACAATGAGCAGTTCTTC. Amino acids: CASSIMDSSYNEQFF. The complete variable domain, with remaining parts taken from reference TRBV19 and TRBJ2-1, reads DGGITQSPKYLFRKEGQNVTLSCEQNLNHDAMYWYRQDPGQGLRLIYYSQIVNDFQKGDIAEGYSVSREKKESFPLTVTSAQKNPTAFYLCASSIMDSSYNEQFFGPGTRLTVL.

The chain couples TRBV30 to TRBJ1-5, with TRBD1 as a possible D gene (6 bases). The V end lost 2 bases, the J end lost 4 bases, and 9 bases lay between the germline ends. Germline CDR1 reads GTSNPN; CDR2 reads SVGIG (reference sequence). The CDR3 covers 13 residues. This chain's CDR3 is CAWSYGQNQPQHF. In DNA, the CDR3 is TGTGCCTGGAGTTACGGACAGAATCAGCCCCAGCATTTT.

The rearrangement joins TRBV2 to TRBJ2-5; 7 nucleotides match TRBD2. This CDR3 spans 12 amino acids. Germline-derived CDR1 and CDR2 are SNHLY and FYNNEI. V gave up 6 bases and J gave up 5 bases; unmatched junction bases: 3. As DNA, the CDR3 is TGTGCCAGCAGACTTAGCGGGGAGACCCAGTACTTC. This codes for CASRLSGETQYF.

The chain couples TRBV7-9 to TRBJ2-2; a possible D gene is TRBD2 (5 bases). CDR1 and CDR2 from the germline V gene are SEHNR and FQNEAQ (reference sequence). The CDR3 covers 14 residues. V was pared by 5 bases and J by 4 bases, with 11 bases between. The CDR3 region is CASSPGSATGELFF. In DNA, the CDR3 is TGTGCCAGCAGCCCCGGTAGCGCCACCGGGGAGCTGTTTTTT. Full variable domain (rest looked up from reference TRBV7-9 and TRBJ2-2): DTGVSQNPRHKITKRGQNVTFRCDPISEHNRLYWYRQTLGQGPEFLTYFQNEAQLEKSRLLSDRFSAERPKGSFSTLEIQRTEQGDSAMYLCASSPGSATGELFFGEGSRLTVL.

The chain links TRBV11-2 to TRBJ2-1, with 8 bases lining up with TRBD2. The length of the CDR3 is 15 residues. The germline CDR1 and CDR2 sequences are SGHAT and FQNNGV. V shed 5 bases and J 5 bases; nucleotides not matched to a gene: 8. The CDR3 loop is CASSLRLARNNEQFF. The CDR3 region has the DNA TGTGCCAGCAGCCTGAGACTAGCGCGAAACAATGAGCAGTTCTTC.